This T cell receptor (beta chain) was documented in a study of T-cell reconstitution after alpha-beta-depleted transplantation in children. Germline CDR1 LGHDT, CDR2 YNNKEL (reference sequence). The CDR3 extends over 14 amino acids. V was clipped by 1 base and J by 7 bases, with 11 bases between them. Unique molecular identifiers were used in preparing the TCRbeta library. TCRdb processed the PCR reads anew with MiXCR; each CDR3 protein has one entry. Of approximately 510,000 distinct CDR3 sequences detected, about 17% appear once; the ten largest clones hold over 3%. The sequencing used PBMCs from the stem cell graft donor, collected from the stem cell graft. V usage is TRBV3-1 and J usage is TRBJ2-1; D call uncertain. The sequence derives from a human donor who donated a stem cell graft to a child with acute lymphoblastic leukemia. CDR3 protein: CASSQVNRRNEQFF. DNA of the CDR3: TGTGCCAGCAGCCAAGTGAATCGGCGGAATGAGCAGTTCTTC.